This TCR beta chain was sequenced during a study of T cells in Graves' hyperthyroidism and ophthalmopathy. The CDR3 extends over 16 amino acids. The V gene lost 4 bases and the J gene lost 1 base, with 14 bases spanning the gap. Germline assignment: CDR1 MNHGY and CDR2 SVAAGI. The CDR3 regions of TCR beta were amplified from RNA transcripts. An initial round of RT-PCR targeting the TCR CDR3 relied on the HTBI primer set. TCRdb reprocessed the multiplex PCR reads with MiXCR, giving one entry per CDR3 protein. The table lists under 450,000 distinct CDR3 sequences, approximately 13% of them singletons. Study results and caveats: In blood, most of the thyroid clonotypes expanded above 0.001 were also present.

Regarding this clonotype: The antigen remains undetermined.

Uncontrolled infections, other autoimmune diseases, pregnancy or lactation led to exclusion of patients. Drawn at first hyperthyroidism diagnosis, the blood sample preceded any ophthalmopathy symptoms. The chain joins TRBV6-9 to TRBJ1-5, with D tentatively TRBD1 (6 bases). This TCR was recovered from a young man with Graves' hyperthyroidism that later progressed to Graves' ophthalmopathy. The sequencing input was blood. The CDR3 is CASSSTGTRSNQPQHF. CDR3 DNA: TGTGCCAGCAGTTCAACCGGGACAAGGAGCAATCAGCCCCAGCATTTT.